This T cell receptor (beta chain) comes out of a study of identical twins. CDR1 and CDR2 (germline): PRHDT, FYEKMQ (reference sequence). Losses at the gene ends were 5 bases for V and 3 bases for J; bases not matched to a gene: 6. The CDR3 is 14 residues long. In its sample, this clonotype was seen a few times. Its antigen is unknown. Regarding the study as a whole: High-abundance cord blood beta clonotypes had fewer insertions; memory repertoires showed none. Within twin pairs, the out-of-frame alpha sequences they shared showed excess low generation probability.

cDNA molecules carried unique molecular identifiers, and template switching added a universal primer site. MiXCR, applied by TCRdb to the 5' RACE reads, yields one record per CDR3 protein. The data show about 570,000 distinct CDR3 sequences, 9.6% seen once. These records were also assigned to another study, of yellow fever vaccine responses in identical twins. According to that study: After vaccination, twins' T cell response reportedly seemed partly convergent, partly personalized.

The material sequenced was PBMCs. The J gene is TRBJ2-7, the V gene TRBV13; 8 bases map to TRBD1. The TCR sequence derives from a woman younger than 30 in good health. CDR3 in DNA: TGTGCCAGCAGCAAGGGACAGGATAACTACGAGCAGTACTTC. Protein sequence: CASSKGQDNYEQYF.